The sequence of this T cell receptor beta chain was determined in a study of metastatic and nonmetastatic thyroid tumors. The overall study: A comparison of repertoires was made across blood and tumor or nodule tissue from malignant and benign thyroid patients.

CDR1 LNHNV and CDR2 YYDKDF come from the germline V gene (reference sequence). V shed 5 bases, J shed 3 bases, and the junction held 4 bases outside the gene matches. This CDR3 spans 14 amino acids. The table lists this clone with many counts. Its antigen remains unidentified. Not a single patient had been given any form of treatment at any point before undergoing thyroid surgery. Study results and caveats: TCR beta diversity was reportedly significantly higher in malignant thyroid tumors than benign nodules, in blood and tumor.

TCRdb reassembled clones from the PCR reads with MiXCR. This sample has 25,000 to 35,000 clones; around a quarter occur once, and the top ten carry approximately 8.5%. The TCR comes from a female donor with papillary thyroid cancer or a benign thyroid nodule (not recorded which). Some clones in this sample may be carry-over from other donors' samples. This rearrangement joins TRBV15 to TRBJ1-2, with 9 bases that match TRBD1. Sequencing was done on a sample of blood. CDR3 in DNA: TGTGCCACCAGCGGGGGGACAGGGCACTATGGCTACACCTTC. Protein: CATSGGTGHYGYTF.